What follows is one T cell receptor (beta chain) and its context. No antigen is known for it. The sample comes from a study of T cell responses to AZD1222 COVID-19 vaccine. At the level of the study: Pooling covered second doses at about 4 or about 12 weeks. The study's findings and limits: CD4 TCRs covered the whole spike, strongest at regions 160-218 and 743-854. Donors skewed white British and female; clonal diversity was possibly underestimated. Spike-specific TCR breadth and depth went up after people got two AZD1222 doses.

J gave up 6 bases and V 4 bases, and 6 bases lay outside the gene matches. The CDR3 loop spans 14 amino acids. CDR1 is MNHEY and CDR2 is SVGEGT in the germline V gene. Measured with immunoSEQ multiplex PCR; TCRdb has only the in-frame clones, and not every one. The data contain about 150,000 clones, about 92% of them seen just once; the ten biggest clones take up more than 8%. This receptor was identified in an adult in good health. The rearrangement links TRBV6-2 or TRBV6-3 to TRBJ2-7; 10 bases are a match to TRBD1. This specimen was peripheral blood, taken on day 0 of AZD1222 vaccination. CDR3 amino acids: CASSFDRGRFEQYF. DNA of the CDR3: TGTGCCAGCAGTTTCGACAGGGGGCGGTTCGAGCAGTACTTC.